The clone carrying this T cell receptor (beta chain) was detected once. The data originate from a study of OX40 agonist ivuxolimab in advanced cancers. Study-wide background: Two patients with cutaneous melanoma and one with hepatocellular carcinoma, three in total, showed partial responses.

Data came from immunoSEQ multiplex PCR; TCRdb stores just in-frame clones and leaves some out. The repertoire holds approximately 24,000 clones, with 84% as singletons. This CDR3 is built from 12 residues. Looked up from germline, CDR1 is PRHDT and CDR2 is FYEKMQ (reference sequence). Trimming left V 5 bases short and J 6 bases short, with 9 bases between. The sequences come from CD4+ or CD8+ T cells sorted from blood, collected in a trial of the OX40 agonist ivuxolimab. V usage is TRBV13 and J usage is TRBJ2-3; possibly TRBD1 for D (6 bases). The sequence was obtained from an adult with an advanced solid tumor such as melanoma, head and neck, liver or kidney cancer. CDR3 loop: CASSQGSDTQYF. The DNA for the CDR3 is TGTGCCAGCAGCCAGGGGTCCGATACGCAGTATTTT.